This TCR beta chain is drawn from a study of identical twins. No donor was unhealthy or non-Caucasian. Trimming removed 3 bases from V and 6 bases from J, with 14 bases in between. Looked up from germline, CDR1 is SGHTA and CDR2 is FQGTGA. The CDR3 extends over 15 amino acids. Template switching introduced a universal primer site, and the cDNA bore unique molecular identifiers. Each CDR3 protein is one row after TCRdb ran MiXCR on the 5' RACE reads. The sample lists approximately 230,000 distinct CDR3 sequences; over 11% were seen once. As regards this clonotype: Its antigen is not identified. One base away lies a much larger clone, so this may be a sequencing read error.

Study-wide results and caveats: Partly confounded zero-insertion analyses could result from invariant MAIT and iNKT cells. Out-of-frame alpha sequences common to twins were enriched for low generation probability.

The origin of this receptor is a woman in her late teens or twenties in good health. The sequencing input was memory (CD45RO+) T cells sorted from blood. The chain uses TRBV7-3 and TRBJ2-2; tentative D call: TRBD2 (6 bases). CDR3 sequence reads: CASSFGGAEPGELFF. The DNA for the CDR3 is TGTGCCAGCAGCTTCGGCGGGGCGGAACCCGGGGAGCTGTTTTTT.